A single T cell receptor beta chain is shown here with its context. The target antigen is unknown. Sorting of CD4+ naive, central memory, regulatory and stem cell-like memory cells was performed via CD45RO/CCR7/CD25/CD127/CD95/CD27. This record belongs to a study of beta chain features in type 1 diabetes. Study observations and caveats: Sequencing of cDNA might inflate the share of cells that strongly express TCR. There was a moderate but significant shortening of TCRB CDR3s in all four CD4+ subsets of Type 1 diabetes patients.

cDNA synthesis used the whole RNA isolate, giving expressed TCRB sequences. An average around 3.3 million reads came from naive, central memory and regulatory T cell samples. TCRdb keeps only in-frame clones here, not all; method: immunoSEQ multiplex PCR. The sample has about 130,000 clones, 7% to 10% seen once. The CDR3 consists of 14 residues. Trimming took off 4 bases at V and 5 bases at J, with 12 bases between the two ends. Germline loops: CDR1 SGHTA, CDR2 FQGNSA. This receptor was taken from a man between 18 and 29 years old in good health. The source material was central memory CD4+ T cells from blood. This chain links TRBV7-2 with TRBJ1-5, with D possibly being TRBD1 (5 bases). The CDR3 spells CASSSGQQDQPQHF. The CDR3 DNA reads as TGTGCCAGCAGCTCCGGACAACAGGATCAGCCCCAGCATTTT.